Presented here are 15 T cell receptor beta chains from one specimen sequenced in a study of cytomegalovirus exposure and HLA in healthy donors. Some clones are missing from TCRdb's copy, which holds only in-frame ones; the method was immunoSEQ multiplex PCR. The sample contains tens of thousands of clones, around 94% of which appear only once. The sequencing sample was made of PBMCs. These receptors all stem from a woman between 18 and 29 years old in good health and CMV-seropositive.

The chain carries TRBV7-2 and TRBJ1-1, with a tentative D call TRBD1 (6 bases). The CDR3 has 13 amino acids. V was pared by 8 bases and J by 7 bases, with 17 bases between. Germline V CDR1 and CDR2: SGHTA, FQGNSA. The DNA for the CDR3 is TGTGCCAGCGGTCTTTGGGGGGGCGATGAAGCTTTCTTT. Translated, it gives CASGLWGGDEAFF.

V gene TRBV5-1 combines with J gene TRBJ2-5; D ambiguous. Between the trimmed V and J ends, which lost 6 bases and 1 base, there was a span of 10 bases. CDR3 size: 13 residues. Germline CDR1 SGHRS, CDR2 YFSETQ. The CDR3, as DNA: TGCGCCAGCAATCTTGTCGGCCAAGAGACCCAGTACTTC. As protein: CASNLVGQETQYF.

This chain uses TRBV29-1 with TRBJ1-2; 9 bases agree with TRBD1. The CDR3 spans 14 residues. With V trimmed by 6 bases and J by 0 bases, 5 bases remained unmatched. Germline V lookup: CDR1 SQVTM, CDR2 ANQGSEA. CDR3 in DNA: TGCAGCGTCCAGAGGACAGGGGCTAACTATGGCTACACCTTC. Protein product: CSVQRTGANYGYTF. Together with reference TRBV29-1 and TRBJ1-2, the CDR3 gives the full variable domain: SAVISQKPSRDICQRGTSLTIQCQVDSQVTMMFWYRQQPGQSLTLIATANQGSEATYESGFVIDKFPISRPNLTFSTLTVSNMSPEDSSIYLCSVQRTGANYGYTFGSGTRLTVV.

The chain combines TRBV15 with TRBJ1-3; 7 bases fit TRBD1. Germline-derived CDR1 and CDR2 are LNHNV and YYDKDF (reference sequence). Losses at the gene ends were 5 bases for V and 4 bases for J; bases not matched to a gene: 17. The CDR3 covers 18 residues. The CDR3 region is CATSEDYGRGSSGNTIYF. The CDR3 bases are TGTGCCACCAGCGAGGACTACGGCAGGGGGTCTTCAGGAAACACCATATATTTT.

The rearrangement links TRBV6-1 to TRBJ2-2; 8 nucleotides align to TRBD1. Germline V gene sequence: CDR1 MNHNS, CDR2 SASEGT. This CDR3 is built from 15 residues. V shed 4 bases, J shed 1 base, and the junction held 2 bases outside the gene matches. The CDR3 protein is CASSVGTGNTGELFF. CDR3 nucleotides: TGTGCCAGCAGTGTTGGGACAGGGAACACCGGGGAGCTGTTTTTT.

The DNA for the CDR3 is TGTGCCAGCAGCTTGGGGGACAGGCCGTACGAGCAGTACTTC. This codes for CASSLGDRPYEQYF. This chain uses TRBV5-4 with TRBJ2-7; 8 positions match TRBD1. The ends lost 0 bases at V and 4 bases at J; junction bases unmatched: 3. Germline CDR1 is SGHNT and CDR2 is YYREEE (reference sequence). This CDR3 contains 14 residues.

As regards this clone: The junction and the germline gene differ at one end; a read error may be behind it. This chain connects TRBV7-7 to TRBJ2-7, with D hard to call. In germline, CDR1 is SSHAT, CDR2 FNYEAQ (reference sequence). This CDR3 comprises 17 residues. In nucleotides, the CDR3 is TGTGCTAGCAGCCCCCTCCCAGGCTGGAACGAAGCCTACGAGCAGTACTTC. This sequence encodes CASSPLPGWNEAYEQYF.

The chain employs TRBV7-2 and TRBJ2-2; 7 bases align to TRBD2. The V gene's germline CDR1 is SGHTA and CDR2 FQGNSA. J gave up 3 bases and V 2 bases, and 9 bases lay outside the gene matches. The CDR3 has 17 residues. Here the CDR3 reads CASSLRVGGPYTGELFF. The CDR3 DNA reads TGTGCCAGCAGCTTACGGGTGGGAGGGCCATACACCGGGGAGCTGTTTTTT.

In this sample, this clone turned up once. The chain recombines TRBV6-1 with TRBJ2-3, with 12 bases lining up with TRBD2. The CDR3 is made up of 15 amino acids. Germline V lookup: CDR1 MNHNS, CDR2 SASEGT. The J segment lost 5 bases and the V segment lost 4 bases, leaving 4 bases of the junction unmatched. The CDR3 is CASSALAGGEDTQYF. CDR3 nucleotides: TGTGCCAGCAGTGCCCTAGCGGGGGGGGAAGATACGCAGTATTTT.

The rearrangement uses TRBV13 and TRBJ2-7; 8 positions match TRBD2. The junction had 9 bases not matched to a gene; V was cut back by 6 bases and J by 5 bases. This CDR3 is built from 14 residues. The germline CDR1 and CDR2 sequences are PRHDT and FYEKMQ (reference sequence). CDR3 sequence (DNA): TGTGCCAGCAGTCCACGTCCCGGGAGGGACGAGCAGTACTTC. It specifies CASSPRPGRDEQYF.

This chain links TRBV7-9 with TRBJ1-1; D not resolved. CDR3 length: 13 residues. Trimming stripped 5 bases from V and 2 bases from J, with 9 bases between. Germline V gives CDR1 SEHNR, CDR2 FQNEAQ (reference sequence). CDR3 residues: CASSNIFNTEAFF. Written as DNA, the CDR3 is TGTGCCAGCAGCAACATATTCAACACTGAAGCTTTCTTT.

In its sample, this clone was seen a few times. This chain joins TRBV5-1 and TRBJ1-5; no reliable D call. The V and J ends lost 4 bases and 2 bases respectively, with 7 bases between them. The CDR3 has 13 amino acids. The V gene's germline CDR1 is SGHRS and CDR2 YFSETQ. The CDR3 sequence: CASSGDGNQPQHF. In DNA, the CDR3 is TGCGCCAGCAGCGGAGATGGCAATCAGCCCCAGCATTTT.

The chain links TRBV5-1 to TRBJ2-1, with 13 bases lining up with TRBD2. The CDR3 length is 17 residues. The V segment lost 4 bases and the J segment 8 bases; nucleotides outside the gene matches: 12. Germline CDR1 reads SGHRS; CDR2 reads YFSETQ. The CDR3 loop is CASSGGLAGLPGDEQFF. The CDR3 nucleotides read TGCGCCAGCAGCGGGGGACTAGCGGGACTCCCCGGGGATGAGCAGTTCTTC.

The chain combines TRBV6-5 with TRBJ1-6, with a weak D call TRBD1 (5 bases). CDR3 length equals 15 residues. The germline V gene has CDR1 MNHEY and CDR2 SVGAGI. V shed 6 bases and J shed 7 bases, with 16 bases lying between them. The CDR3 DNA sequence: TGTGCCAGCAGATTTTCCGGGGGGATAAATTCACCCCTCCACTTT. Its protein product is CASRFSGGINSPLHF.

The rearrangement joins TRBV27 to TRBJ2-2; TRBD1 is a possible D gene (5 bases). In germline, CDR1 is MNHEY, CDR2 SMNVEV (reference sequence). Trimming pared 5 bases from V and 1 base from J, leaving 11 bases between. The CDR3 consists of 15 residues. The CDR3 spells CASSPSDRNTGELFF. As DNA, the CDR3 is TGTGCCAGCAGTCCTTCAGACAGGAACACCGGGGAGCTGTTTTTT.